This TCR beta chain stems from a study of siplizumab effects on memory and regulatory T cells. Trimming stripped 7 bases from V and 10 bases from J, with 21 bases between. From germline, CDR1 is MNHEY and CDR2 SVGAGI. This CDR3 contains 14 residues. Generated by immunoSEQ multiplex PCR, the TCRdb table keeps only in-frame clones and is missing some. The repertoire consists of some 96,000 clones, with 75% to 95% occurring once and the leading ten covering 0.15%. This TCR derives from a human donor in good health. Source material: CD4+ T cells sorted from blood. The rearrangement joins TRBV6-5 to TRBJ2-3, with D possibly TRBD2 on 6 matching bases. The CDR3 nucleotides are TGTGCCAGCACGAAACGAGGACCGGGCGGGGCGCAGTATTTT. Its translation is CASTKRGPGGAQYF.